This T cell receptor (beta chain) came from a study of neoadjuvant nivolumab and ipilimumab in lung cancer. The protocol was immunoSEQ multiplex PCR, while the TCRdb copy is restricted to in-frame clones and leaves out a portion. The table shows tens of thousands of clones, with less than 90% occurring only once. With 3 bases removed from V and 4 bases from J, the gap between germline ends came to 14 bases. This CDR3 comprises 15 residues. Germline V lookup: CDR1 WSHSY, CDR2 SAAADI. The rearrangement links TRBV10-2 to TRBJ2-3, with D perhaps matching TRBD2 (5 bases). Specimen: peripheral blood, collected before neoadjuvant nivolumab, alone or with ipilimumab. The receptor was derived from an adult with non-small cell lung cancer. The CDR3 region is CASSDRASPPDTQYF. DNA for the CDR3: TGCGCCAGCAGTGACCGGGCTAGCCCCCCAGATACGCAGTATTTT.